This T cell receptor (beta chain) was captured in a study of T cell repertoires in cytomegalovirus infection. V dropped 1 base and J dropped 7 bases, with 11 bases sitting between them. The CDR3 consists of 14 residues. Germline CDR1 reads SNHLY; CDR2 reads FYNNEI. A single record per CDR3 protein comes from TCRdb applying MiXCR to the reads. The sample includes roughly 920,000 distinct CDR3 sequences, 25% to 40% of them seen just once. About this clonotype: Its antigen is currently unknown.

This clonotype originated in a human donor in good health (CMV status not recorded). Some clones in this sample may be carry-over from other donors' samples. The sequencing used cultured CD8+ T cells from PBMCs, collected from culture after CMV antigen stimulation. The genes are TRBV2 and TRBJ1-5; D may be TRBD1 (5 bases). The CDR3 nucleotides read TGTGCCAGCAGTGAAGGCGAGGGGCGGCAGCCCCAGCATTTT. Its translation is CASSEGEGRQPQHF.